This TCR beta chain was captured in a study of technical replicates of blood from a few donors. The assay was immunoSEQ multiplex PCR, and TCRdb's table has in-frame clones only and misses some. Of around 80,000 clones listed, roughly 98% were seen once; the top ten hold over 0.13%. CDR3 length: 16 residues. Trimming pared 6 bases from V and 4 bases from J, leaving 21 bases between. Germline CDR1 MNHEY, CDR2 SMNVEV (reference sequence). This clone was seen a single time. The sequence derives from a human donor in good health. The sample consisted of T cells isolated from PBMCs. V is TRBV27 and J is TRBJ1-2; maybe TRBD1 (5 bases). CDR3 bases: TGTGCCAGCAGCTACCGCTTGGGGGGGGTTGGCTATGGCTACACCTTC. The encoded protein is CASSYRLGGVGYGYTF.